Sequencing of this T cell receptor beta chain was carried out in a study of cytomegalovirus exposure and HLA in healthy donors. The PCR used 60 Vbeta and 13 Jbeta primers. Libraries were prepared by immunoSEQ multiplex PCR; TCRdb keeps only in-frame clonotypes and omits some of them. The sample yields roughly 65,000 clones, of which the top ten take up around 15%. The CDR3 consists of 17 residues. CDR1 is GTSNPN, CDR2 SVGIG, per germline (reference sequence). V gave up 2 bases and J gave up 5 bases, with 24 bases separating them. The chain links TRBV30 to TRBJ2-5; maybe TRBD2 (7 bases). Sequenced material: PBMCs. This clonotype was sampled from a boy younger than 18 in good health and CMV-seronegative. As DNA, the CDR3 is TGTGCCTGGAGTCTACTAGGGGGAGGGACTCAAAGGGAGACCCAGTACTTC. Translation gives CAWSLLGGGTQRETQYF.